One and the same sample provided the 9 T cell receptor beta chains below, sequenced in a study of CD8+CD57+ T cells in acquired aplastic anemia. In patients chosen for sequencing, flow cytometry had shown CD8+CD57+ cell expansion. Using genomic DNA as the template, TCR beta VDJ and CDR3 profiling was carried out. MiXCR, run by TCRdb on the reads, gives a single entry per CDR3 protein. In the table there are about 220,000 distinct CDR3 sequences, around 45% of which are singletons. Sequences were obtained from sorted CD4+, CD8+, or CD8+CD57+ T cells (not recorded which) from PBMCs. The receptors here all came from a human donor with aplastic anemia.

This chain links TRBV25-1 with TRBJ2-1; tentative D call: TRBD2 (6 bases). Germline-derived CDR1 and CDR2 are MGHDK and SYGVNS. The length of the CDR3 is 16 residues. The V gene lost 3 bases and the J gene lost 6 bases, with 18 bases spanning the gap. The DNA of the CDR3 is TGTGCCAGCAGTGATTTCCCAGCGGGCCTTGGCAATGAGCAGTTCTTC. Protein: CASSDFPAGLGNEQFF.

The V and J genes are TRBV4-3 and TRBJ2-7; 11 bases agree with TRBD1. The CDR3 totals 16 residues. V shed 0 bases and J 5 bases; nucleotides not matched to a gene: 6. Germline lookup yields CDR1 LGHNA and CDR2 YSLEER. The CDR3 bases are TGCGCCAGCAGCCAAGAGGACAGGGGGCTTATCGACGAGCAGTACTTC. Protein sequence: CASSQEDRGLIDEQYF.

The rearrangement uses TRBV5-6 and TRBJ1-2; tentatively, D is TRBD1 (6 bases). This CDR3 has 17 amino acids. Germline lookup yields CDR1 SGHDT and CDR2 YYEEEE. The V gene lost 5 bases and the J gene lost 4 bases, with 24 bases spanning the gap. CDR3 sequence: CASRPRGGGGFLYGYTF. The CDR3 coding sequence is TGTGCCAGCAGACCGAGGGGGGGCGGGGGATTCCTCTATGGCTACACCTTC.

The sample holds many counts of this clonotype. The gene calls are TRBV15 and TRBJ2-7; TRBD2 matches 11 bases. The CDR3 has 16 amino acids. Looked up from germline, CDR1 is LNHNV and CDR2 is YYDKDF (reference sequence). Losses at the gene ends were 0 bases for V and 1 base for J; bases not matched to a gene: 2. CDR3 in amino acids: CATSRDGLAGSYEQYF. The CDR3 region has the DNA TGTGCCACCAGCAGAGATGGACTAGCGGGTTCCTACGAGCAGTACTTC.

To note about this clonotype: Since a much larger clone is just one base distant, this may be a read error. The V gene is TRBV6-1, the J gene TRBJ1-2; D not certain. The CDR3 is made up of 14 amino acids. Germline values: CDR1 MNHNS, CDR2 SASEGT. The chain's CDR3 is CASSQGRASLGCTF. For the CDR3, the DNA is TGTGCCAGCAGCCAAGGGAGGGCTTCGCTTGGCTGCACCTTC.

This clonotype showed up just a few times. The chain joins TRBV7-9 to TRBJ1-6; D perhaps matches TRBD1 (5 bases). Germline lookup yields CDR1 SEHNR and CDR2 FQNEAQ (reference sequence). V was trimmed by 1 base and J by 9 bases, leaving 10 bases between them. The CDR3 has 14 residues. CDR3 loop: CASSLEGSGSPLHF. The CDR3, as DNA: TGTGCCAGCAGCTTAGAGGGGTCAGGTTCACCCCTCCACTTT. Filled out from reference TRBV7-9 and TRBJ1-6, the complete variable domain reads DTGVSQNPRHKITKRGQNVTFRCDPISEHNRLYWYRQTLGQGPEFLTYFQNEAQLEKSRLLSDRFSAERPKGSFSTLEIQRTEQGDSAMYLCASSLEGSGSPLHFGNGTRLTVT.

V usage is TRBV9 and J usage is TRBJ2-3, with TRBD2 identical over 10 bases. The germline CDR1 and CDR2 sequences are SGDLS and YYNGEE. The CDR3 has 15 amino acids. J lost 2 bases, V lost 3 bases, and 3 bases had no gene match. In nucleotides, the CDR3 is TGTGCCAGCAGCGGAGCGGGGGGGTTCACAGATACGCAGTATTTT. It encodes CASSGAGGFTDTQYF.

This clonotype was counted at least ten times. The chain has TRBV20-1 and TRBJ1-1; D is possibly TRBD1 (5 bases). This CDR3 has 13 amino acids. V was cut by 2 bases and J by 12 bases, with 19 bases left in between. Per germline, CDR1 DFQATT and CDR2 SNEGSKA (reference sequence). DNA for the CDR3: TGCAGTGCTAGAAGTGAATTGGGGGATCGGACTTTCTTT. It translates to CSARSELGDRTFF.

This clonotype has ten or more counts. The rearrangement uses TRBV9 and TRBJ2-7; D is perhaps TRBD1 or TRBD2 (6 bases each). There are 14 residues in the CDR3. Trimming pared 2 bases from V and 2 bases from J, leaving 11 bases between. Germline assignment: CDR1 SGDLS and CDR2 YYNGEE. The CDR3 spells CASSVEGEPYEQYF. For the CDR3, the DNA is TGTGCCAGCAGCGTGGAGGGGGAGCCCTACGAGCAGTACTTC.